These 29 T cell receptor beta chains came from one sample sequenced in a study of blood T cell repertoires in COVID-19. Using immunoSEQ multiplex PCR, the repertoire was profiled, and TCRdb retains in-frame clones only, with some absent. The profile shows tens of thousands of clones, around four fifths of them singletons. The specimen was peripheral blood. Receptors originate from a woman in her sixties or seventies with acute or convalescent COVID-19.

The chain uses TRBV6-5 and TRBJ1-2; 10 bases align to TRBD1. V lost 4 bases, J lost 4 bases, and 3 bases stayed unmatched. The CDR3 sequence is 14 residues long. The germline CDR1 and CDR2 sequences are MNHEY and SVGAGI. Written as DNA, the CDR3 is TGTGCCAGCAGTTTGGACAGGGGGAGCTATGGCTACACCTTC. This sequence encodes CASSLDRGSYGYTF.

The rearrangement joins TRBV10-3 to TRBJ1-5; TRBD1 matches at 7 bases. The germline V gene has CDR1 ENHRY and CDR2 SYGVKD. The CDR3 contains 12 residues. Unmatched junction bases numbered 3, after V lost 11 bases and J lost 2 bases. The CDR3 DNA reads TGTGCCGTCGGACAGGGCAATCAGCCCCAGCATTTT. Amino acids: CAVGQGNQPQHF.

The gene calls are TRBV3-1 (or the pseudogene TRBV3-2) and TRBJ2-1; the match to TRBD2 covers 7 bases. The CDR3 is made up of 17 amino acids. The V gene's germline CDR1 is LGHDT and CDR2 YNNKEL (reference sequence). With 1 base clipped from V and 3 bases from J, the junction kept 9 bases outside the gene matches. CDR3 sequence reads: CASSQVRASGLYNEQFF. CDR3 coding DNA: TGTGCCAGCAGCCAAGTAAGGGCTAGCGGACTCTACAATGAGCAGTTCTTC.

Written as DNA, the CDR3 is TGTGCCAGCTCACCTTCCATGGGGGCCCTAGCCAAAAACATTCAGTACTTC. Translation gives CASSPSMGALAKNIQYF. This rearrangement joins TRBV18 to TRBJ2-4, with D perhaps matching TRBD1 (6 bases). CDR1 is KGHSH, CDR2 LQKENI, per germline. V dropped 3 bases and J dropped 0 bases, with 15 bases sitting between them. The CDR3 runs 17 residues.

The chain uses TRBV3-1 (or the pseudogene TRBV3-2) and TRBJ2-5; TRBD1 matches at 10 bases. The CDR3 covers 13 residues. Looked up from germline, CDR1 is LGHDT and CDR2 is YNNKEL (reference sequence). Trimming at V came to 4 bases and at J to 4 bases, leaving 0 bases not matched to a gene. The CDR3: CASSRDRGETQYF. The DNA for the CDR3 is TGTGCCAGCAGCCGGGACAGGGGAGAGACCCAGTACTTC.

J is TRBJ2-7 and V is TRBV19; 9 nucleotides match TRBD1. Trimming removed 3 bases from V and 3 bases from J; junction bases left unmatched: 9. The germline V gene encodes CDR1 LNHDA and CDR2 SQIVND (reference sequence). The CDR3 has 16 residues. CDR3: CASSIFFGTGNYEQYF. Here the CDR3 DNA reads TGTGCCAGTAGTATTTTTTTCGGGACAGGGAACTACGAGCAGTACTTC.

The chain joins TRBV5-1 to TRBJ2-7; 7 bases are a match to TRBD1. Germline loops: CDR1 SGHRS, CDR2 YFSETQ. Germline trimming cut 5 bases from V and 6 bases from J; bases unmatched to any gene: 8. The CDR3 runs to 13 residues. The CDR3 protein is CASRGTVSFEQYF. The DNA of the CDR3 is TGCGCCAGCAGAGGGACAGTAAGCTTCGAGCAGTACTTC.

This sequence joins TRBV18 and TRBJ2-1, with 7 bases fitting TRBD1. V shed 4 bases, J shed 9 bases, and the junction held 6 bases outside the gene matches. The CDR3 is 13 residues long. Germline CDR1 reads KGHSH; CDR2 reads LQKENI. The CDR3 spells CASSLRQGPEQFF. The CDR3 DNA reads TGTGCCAGCTCACTGAGACAGGGTCCTGAGCAGTTCTTC.

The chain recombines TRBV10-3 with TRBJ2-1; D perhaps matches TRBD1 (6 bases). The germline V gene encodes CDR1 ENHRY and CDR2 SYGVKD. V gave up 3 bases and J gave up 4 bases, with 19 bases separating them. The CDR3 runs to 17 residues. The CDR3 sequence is CAISDLDRLGVYNEQFF. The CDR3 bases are TGTGCCATCAGTGACCTTGACAGGTTGGGGGTTTACAATGAGCAGTTCTTC.

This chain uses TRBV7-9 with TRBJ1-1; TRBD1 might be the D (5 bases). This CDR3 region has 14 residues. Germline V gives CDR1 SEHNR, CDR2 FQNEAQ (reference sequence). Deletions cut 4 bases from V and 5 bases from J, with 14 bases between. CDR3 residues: CASSSSGIRTEAFF. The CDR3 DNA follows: TGTGCCAGCAGCTCCTCAGGGATCAGAACTGAAGCTTTCTTT.

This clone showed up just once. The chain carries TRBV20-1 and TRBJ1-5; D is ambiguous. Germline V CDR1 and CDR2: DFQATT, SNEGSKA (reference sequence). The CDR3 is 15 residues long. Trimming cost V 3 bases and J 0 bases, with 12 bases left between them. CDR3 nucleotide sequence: TGCAGTGCTAGTGTTGGCCATCATAGCAATCAGCCCCAGCATTTT. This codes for CSASVGHHSNQPQHF.

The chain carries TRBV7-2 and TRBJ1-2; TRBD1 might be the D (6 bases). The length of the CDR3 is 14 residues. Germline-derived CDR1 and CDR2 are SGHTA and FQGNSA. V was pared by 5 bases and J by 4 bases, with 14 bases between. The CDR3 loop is CASSPSDRRYGYTF. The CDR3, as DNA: TGTGCCAGCAGCCCAAGCGACAGGCGCTATGGCTACACCTTC.

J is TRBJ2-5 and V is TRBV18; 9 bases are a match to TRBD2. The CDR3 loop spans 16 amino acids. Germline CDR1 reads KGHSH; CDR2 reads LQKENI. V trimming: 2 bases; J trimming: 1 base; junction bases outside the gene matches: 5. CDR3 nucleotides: TGTGCCAGCTCACCAGGAAGTAGCGGGAGCCAAGAGACCCAGTACTTC. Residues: CASSPGSSGSQETQYF.

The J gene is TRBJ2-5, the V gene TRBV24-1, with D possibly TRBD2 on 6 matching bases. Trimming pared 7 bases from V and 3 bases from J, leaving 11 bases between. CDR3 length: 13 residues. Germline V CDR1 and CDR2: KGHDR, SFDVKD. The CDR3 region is CATRDRREETQYF. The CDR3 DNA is TGTGCCACCAGGGACCGGAGGGAAGAGACCCAGTACTTC.

This chain's CDR3 is CATRAASRGYTF. In nucleotides, the CDR3 is TGTGCCACAAGAGCGGCTTCGCGTGGCTACACCTTC. The chain is built from TRBV12-3 or TRBV12-4 and TRBJ1-2; D unresolved. The length of the CDR3 is 12 residues. V lost 10 bases and J 7 bases, leaving 16 bases between the germline ends.

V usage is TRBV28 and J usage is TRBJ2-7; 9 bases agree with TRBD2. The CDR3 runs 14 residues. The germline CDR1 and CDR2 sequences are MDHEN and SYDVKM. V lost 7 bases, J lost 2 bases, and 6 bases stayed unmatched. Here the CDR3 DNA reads TGTGCCAGCAACCAGGGACTAGCCCCCTACGAGCAGTACTTC. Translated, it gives CASNQGLAPYEQYF. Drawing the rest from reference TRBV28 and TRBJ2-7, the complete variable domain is DVKVTQSSRYLVKRTGEKVFLECVQDMDHENMFWYRQDPGLGLRLIYFSYDVKMKEKGDIPEGYSVSREKKERFSLILESASTNQTSMYLCASNQGLAPYEQYFGPGTRLTVT.

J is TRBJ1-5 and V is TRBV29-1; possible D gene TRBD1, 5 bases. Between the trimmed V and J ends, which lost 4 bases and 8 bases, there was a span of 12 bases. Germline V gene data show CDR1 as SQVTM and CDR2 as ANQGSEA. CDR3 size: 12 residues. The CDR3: CSVVDPGEPQHF. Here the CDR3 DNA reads TGCAGCGTTGTCGATCCGGGGGAGCCCCAGCATTTT. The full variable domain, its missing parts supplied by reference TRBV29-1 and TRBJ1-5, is SAVISQKPSRDICQRGTSLTIQCQVDSQVTMMFWYRQQPGQSLTLIATANQGSEATYESGFVIDKFPISRPNLTFSTLTVSNMSPEDSSIYLCSVVDPGEPQHFGDGTRLSIL.

The CDR3 DNA reads as TGTGCCAGCAGCGTATCCCCTAGCACAGATACGCAGTATTTT. Its translation: CASSVSPSTDTQYF. The chain couples TRBV9 to TRBJ2-3; no clear D. Trimming removed 1 base at V and 0 bases at J, with 6 bases between. The CDR3 loop spans 14 amino acids. Germline-derived CDR1 and CDR2 are SGDLS and YYNGEE.

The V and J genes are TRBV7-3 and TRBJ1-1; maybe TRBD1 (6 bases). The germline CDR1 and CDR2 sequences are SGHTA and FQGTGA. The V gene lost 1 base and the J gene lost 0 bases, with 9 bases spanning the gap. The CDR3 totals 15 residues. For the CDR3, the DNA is TGTGCCAGCAGCTTAATGGACAGAGTGAACACTGAAGCTTTCTTT. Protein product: CASSLMDRVNTEAFF. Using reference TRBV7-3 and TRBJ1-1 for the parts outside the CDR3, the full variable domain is GAGVSQTPSNKVTEKGKYVELRCDPISGHTALYWYRQSLGQGPEFLIYFQGTGAADDSGLPNDRFFAVRPEGSVSTLKIQRTERGDSAVYLCASSLMDRVNTEAFFGQGTRLTVV.

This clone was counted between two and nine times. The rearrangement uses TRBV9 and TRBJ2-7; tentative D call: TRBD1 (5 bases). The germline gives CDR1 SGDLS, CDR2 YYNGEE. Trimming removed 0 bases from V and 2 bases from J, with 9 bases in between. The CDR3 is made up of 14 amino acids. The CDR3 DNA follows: TGTGCCAGCAGCGTAGCGGCAGGGACCTACGAGCAGTACTTC. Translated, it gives CASSVAAGTYEQYF.

CDR3 nucleotides: TGCAGCGCGGAACAGGGGAACACTGAAGCTTTCTTT. Encoded protein: CSAEQGNTEAFF. The gene calls are TRBV29-1 and TRBJ1-1; tentatively, D is TRBD1 (6 bases). This CDR3 contains 12 residues. Germline V lookup: CDR1 SQVTM, CDR2 ANQGSEA. V lost 7 bases to trimming and J lost 1 base, with 10 bases between them.

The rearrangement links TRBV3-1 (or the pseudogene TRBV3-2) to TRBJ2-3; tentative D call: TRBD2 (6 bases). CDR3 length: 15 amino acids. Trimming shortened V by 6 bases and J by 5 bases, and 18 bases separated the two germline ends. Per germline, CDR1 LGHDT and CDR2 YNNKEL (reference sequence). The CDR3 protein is CASSSGEHLRDTQYF. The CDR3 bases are TGTGCCAGCAGTAGCGGAGAACACCTTCGAGATACGCAGTATTTT.

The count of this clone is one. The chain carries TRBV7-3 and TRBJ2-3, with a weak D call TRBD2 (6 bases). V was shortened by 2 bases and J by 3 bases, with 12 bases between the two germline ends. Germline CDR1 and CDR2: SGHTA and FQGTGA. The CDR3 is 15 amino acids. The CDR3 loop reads CASSLGREPTDTQYF. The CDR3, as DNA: TGTGCCAGCAGCTTAGGGCGGGAACCTACAGATACGCAGTATTTT.

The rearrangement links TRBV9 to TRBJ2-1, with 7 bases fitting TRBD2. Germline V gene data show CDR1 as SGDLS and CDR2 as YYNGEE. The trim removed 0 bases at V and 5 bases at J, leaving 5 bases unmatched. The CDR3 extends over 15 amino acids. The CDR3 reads CASSVGLTSNNEQFF. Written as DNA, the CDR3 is TGTGCCAGCAGCGTAGGACTGACTAGCAACAATGAGCAGTTCTTC. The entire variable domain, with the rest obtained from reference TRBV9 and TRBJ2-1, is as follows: DSGVTQTPKHLITATGQRVTLRCSPRSGDLSVYWYQQSLDQGLQFLIQYYNGEERAKGNILERFSAQQFPDLHSELNLSSLELGDSALYFCASSVGLTSNNEQFFGPGTRLTVL.

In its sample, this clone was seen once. This CDR3 reads CAWRHDRAYNSPLHF. CDR3 bases: TGTGCCTGGAGACACGACAGGGCCTATAATTCACCCCTCCACTTT. This rearrangement joins TRBV30 to TRBJ1-6, with 7 bases fitting TRBD1. CDR1 is GTSNPN and CDR2 is SVGIG in the germline V gene (reference sequence). The CDR3 has 15 amino acids. V was pared by 3 bases and J by 2 bases, with 4 bases of the junction left unmatched.

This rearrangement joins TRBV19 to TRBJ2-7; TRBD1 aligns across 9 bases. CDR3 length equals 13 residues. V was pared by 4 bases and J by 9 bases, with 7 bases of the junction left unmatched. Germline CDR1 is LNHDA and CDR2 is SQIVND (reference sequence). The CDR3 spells CASSRWTGDRQYF. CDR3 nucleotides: TGTGCCAGTAGTAGATGGACAGGGGATAGGCAGTACTTC.

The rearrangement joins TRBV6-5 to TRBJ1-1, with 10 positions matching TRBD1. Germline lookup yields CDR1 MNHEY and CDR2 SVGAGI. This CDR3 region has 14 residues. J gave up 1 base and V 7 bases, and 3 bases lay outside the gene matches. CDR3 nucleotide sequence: TGTGCCAGCAATCGGGACAGGGGGAACACTGAAGCTTTCTTT. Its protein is CASNRDRGNTEAFF.

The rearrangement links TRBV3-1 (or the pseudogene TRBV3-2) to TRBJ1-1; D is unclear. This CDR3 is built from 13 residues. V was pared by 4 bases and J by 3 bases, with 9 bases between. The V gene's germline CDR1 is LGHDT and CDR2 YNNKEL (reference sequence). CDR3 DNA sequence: TGTGCCAGCAGCCTGGGCAGGTACACTGAAGCTTTCTTT. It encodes CASSLGRYTEAFF.

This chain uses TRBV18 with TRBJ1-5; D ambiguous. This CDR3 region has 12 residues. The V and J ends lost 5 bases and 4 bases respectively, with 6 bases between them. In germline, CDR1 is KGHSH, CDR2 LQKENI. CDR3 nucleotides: TGTGCCAGCTCAGCGGGAAATCAGCCCCAGCATTTT. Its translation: CASSAGNQPQHF.